Each of the 32 T cell receptor beta chains below was sequenced from the same sample in a study of control samples from healthy donors and cancer patients. Assay: immunoSEQ multiplex PCR; the TCRdb copy retains only in-frame clones and omits some. The sample lists some 140,000 clones; 80% to 95% were seen once. What was sequenced was blood. The receptors shown here come from a man aged 25-45 years in good health.

J is TRBJ2-5 and V is TRBV14; 8 nucleotides match TRBD2. Trimming at V came to 3 bases and at J to 9 bases, leaving 15 bases not matched to a gene. The CDR3 length is 16 residues. Per the germline V gene, CDR1 is SGHDN and CDR2 is FVKESK. In nucleotides, the CDR3 is TGTGCCAGCAGCCATGTTGCCGGGACTAGTCTGTCGGCCCAGTACTTC. Its protein is CASSHVAGTSLSAQYF.

V and J are TRBV19 and TRBJ1-1, with 10 bases lining up with TRBD1. This CDR3 is 13 amino acids long. CDR1 is LNHDA, CDR2 SQIVND, per germline (reference sequence). With V trimmed by 9 bases and J by 4 bases, 5 bases remained unmatched. CDR3 region: CASKTGGVTEAFF. The CDR3 DNA is TGTGCCAGCAAGACAGGGGGCGTCACTGAAGCTTTCTTT.

The chain couples TRBV19 to TRBJ1-3; weak D call: TRBD1 (5 bases). Germline CDR1 reads LNHDA; CDR2 reads SQIVND (reference sequence). Trimming cost V 9 bases and J 0 bases, with 18 bases left between them. The CDR3 is 16 amino acids. As DNA, the CDR3 is TGTGCCAGGCCATTTGGGACCCTTGTCTCTGGAAACACCATATATTTT. Protein: CARPFGTLVSGNTIYF.

The gene calls are TRBV7-2 and TRBJ1-2; D unclear. Trimming took off 4 bases at V and 4 bases at J, with 13 bases between the two ends. The CDR3 sequence is 14 residues long. The germline gives CDR1 SGHTA, CDR2 FQGNSA. The CDR3 loop is CASSYGPEGYGYTF. The CDR3 bases are TGTGCCAGCAGCTACGGACCTGAGGGCTATGGCTACACCTTC.

The J gene is TRBJ1-5, the V gene TRBV25-1; D might be TRBD1 (5 bases). The V end was cut by 4 bases, the J end by 9 bases, with 13 bases between. This CDR3 contains 13 residues. Germline V lookup: CDR1 MGHDK, CDR2 SYGVNS. Written as DNA, the CDR3 is TGTGCCAGCAGTGCCAAGGGGCGGCCGCCCCAGCATTTT. The encoded protein is CASSAKGRPPQHF.

This chain uses TRBV15 with TRBJ1-2; D is unclear. The CDR3 runs to 17 residues. Trimming removed 0 bases from V and 0 bases from J, with 14 bases in between. Germline CDR1 is LNHNV and CDR2 is YYDKDF (reference sequence). CDR3 sequence (DNA): TGTGCCACCAGCAGAGATCCAGCAGTTTTAGCTAACTATGGCTACACCTTC. Its protein product is CATSRDPAVLANYGYTF.

CDR3 DNA sequence: TGTGCCAGCTCCGGGGAAGTATTATTATATGAGCAGTTCTTC. Its translation: CASSGEVLLYEQFF. This chain links TRBV18 with TRBJ2-1; a weak D match, TRBD2 (5 bases). This CDR3 comprises 14 residues. V was trimmed by 6 bases and J by 8 bases, leaving 17 bases between them. Germline V CDR1 and CDR2: KGHSH, LQKENI.

The J gene is TRBJ1-5, the V gene TRBV2; D unresolved. V dropped 6 bases and J dropped 7 bases, with 16 bases sitting between them. The CDR3 sequence is 14 residues long. Germline values: CDR1 SNHLY, CDR2 FYNNEI. The DNA for the CDR3 is TGTGCCAGCAGCGCAGAGAGGGCCAACCAGCCCCAGCATTTT. The encoded protein is CASSAERANQPQHF.

This chain connects TRBV28 to TRBJ1-5; the D gene is possibly TRBD1 (5 bases). V lost 11 bases to trimming and J lost 6 bases, with 8 bases between them. Germline V CDR1 and CDR2: MDHEN, SYDVKM. The CDR3 spans 10 residues. For the CDR3, the DNA is TGTGCCGTGGGGGGTCAGCCCCAGCATTTT. It is translated as CAVGGQPQHF.

The chain uses TRBV24-1 and TRBJ1-6, with 7 nucleotides matching TRBD1. CDR1 is KGHDR, CDR2 SFDVKD, per germline. The CDR3 loop spans 15 amino acids. Trimming at V came to 3 bases and at J to 6 bases, leaving 4 bases not matched to a gene. CDR3 amino acids: CATSDLQGRNSPLHF. The CDR3 bases are TGTGCCACCAGTGATCTACAGGGGCGTAATTCACCCCTCCACTTT.

The V call is TRBV27, the J call TRBJ1-1, with 8 bases identical to TRBD1. V lost 4 bases, J lost 11 bases, and 9 bases stayed unmatched. This CDR3 contains 13 residues. Germline CDR1 and CDR2: MNHEY and SMNVEV (reference sequence). CDR3 sequence: CASSSRTGWWAFF. The CDR3 region has the DNA TGTGCCAGCAGTTCCCGGACAGGGTGGTGGGCTTTCTTT.

The chain is built from TRBV4-1 and TRBJ1-3, with a weak D call TRBD1 (6 bases). Trimming removed 0 bases from V and 4 bases from J, with 13 bases in between. Germline values: CDR1 MGHRA, CDR2 YSYEKL. The CDR3 is made up of 16 amino acids. The CDR3: CASSQEPRDIGNTIYF. The CDR3 DNA reads as TGCGCCAGCAGCCAAGAACCCCGGGACATAGGAAACACCATATATTTT.

The rearrangement joins TRBV7-6 to TRBJ2-2, with a weak D call TRBD1 (6 bases). This CDR3 region has 16 residues. The germline V and J ends were trimmed by 2 bases and 3 bases, with 13 bases remaining between them. Germline CDR1 is SGHVS and CDR2 is FNYEAQ. The chain's CDR3 is CASSLRRQADTGELFF. The CDR3 nucleotides are TGTGCCAGCAGCTTACGCCGACAGGCGGACACCGGGGAGCTGTTTTTT.

The chain employs TRBV27 and TRBJ2-7; 9 nucleotides agree with TRBD1. The trim removed 5 bases at V and 3 bases at J, leaving 2 bases unmatched. This CDR3 comprises 13 residues. Germline loops: CDR1 MNHEY, CDR2 SMNVEV (reference sequence). The CDR3 spells CASSQTGGYEQYF. The CDR3 DNA follows: TGTGCCAGCAGTCAGACAGGGGGCTACGAGCAGTACTTC.

The V call is TRBV30, the J call TRBJ2-4, with 11 bases fitting TRBD2. Germline CDR1 is GTSNPN and CDR2 is SVGIG (reference sequence). This CDR3 is 14 amino acids long. With V trimmed by 3 bases and J by 8 bases, 6 bases remained unmatched. The CDR3 coding sequence is TGTGCCTGGAGGGCTAGCGGGGGGAGGTACATTCAGTACTTC. Amino acids: CAWRASGGRYIQYF.

The rearrangement joins TRBV7-2 to TRBJ1-6; D is perhaps TRBD1 (5 bases). V lost 4 bases to trimming and J lost 6 bases, with 13 bases between them. This CDR3 region has 15 residues. Germline CDR1 is SGHTA and CDR2 is FQGNSA. The CDR3 nucleotides read TGTGCCAGCAGCTCGATGGGACGGAGTAATTCACCCCTCCACTTT. Translation gives CASSSMGRSNSPLHF. The full variable domain, rest sourced from reference TRBV7-2 and TRBJ1-6, is GAGVSQSPSNKVTEKGKDVELRCDPISGHTALYWYRQSLGQGLEFLIYFQGNSAPDKSGLPSDRFSAERTGGSVSTLTIQRTQQEDSAVYLCASSSMGRSNSPLHFGNGTRLTVT.

The V gene is TRBV30, the J gene TRBJ1-1; no definite D call. The V end was cut by 2 bases, the J end by 3 bases, with 4 bases between. The CDR3 runs 11 residues. The germline gives CDR1 GTSNPN, CDR2 SVGIG (reference sequence). The CDR3 region is CAWSLYTEAFF. DNA for the CDR3: TGTGCCTGGAGTTTGTACACTGAAGCTTTCTTT.

Here the CDR3 DNA reads TGTGCCAGCAGCAAAGTAGAGGACAGGGGGTATGGGGGTCAGCCCCAGCATTTT. Amino acid sequence: CASSKVEDRGYGGQPQHF. The V and J genes are TRBV21-1 and TRBJ1-5; the listed D gene, TRBD1, was not tested against the DNA. TRBV21-1 is marked as a pseudogene. This CDR3 has 18 amino acids.

The chain couples TRBV2 to TRBJ2-1, with 7 bases matching TRBD1. Germline V gene sequence: CDR1 SNHLY, CDR2 FYNNEI. The trim removed 4 bases at V and 0 bases at J, leaving 3 bases unmatched. The CDR3 extends over 15 amino acids. CDR3 residues: CASSGGGSSYNEQFF. CDR3 sequence (DNA): TGTGCCAGCAGTGGAGGGGGCAGCTCCTACAATGAGCAGTTCTTC.

This chain joins TRBV9 and TRBJ2-5; 9 nucleotides align to TRBD2. CDR3 length equals 15 residues. Germline V gene data show CDR1 as SGDLS and CDR2 as YYNGEE. V was pared by 3 bases and J by 1 base, with 4 bases of the junction left unmatched. The CDR3 coding sequence is TGTGCCAGCAGCGGTATGGGACTAGCCCAAGAGACCCAGTACTTC. Its protein product is CASSGMGLAQETQYF.

A remark on this clone: Mismatch with germline at one junction end may stem from a read error. CDR3 protein: CASTEGGTYGYTF. As DNA, the CDR3 is TGTGCCAGCACTGAAGGGGGGACCTATGGCTACACCTTC. The V gene is TRBV6-1, the J gene TRBJ1-2; maybe TRBD1 (6 bases). This CDR3 region has 13 residues. The germline V gene has CDR1 MNHNS and CDR2 SASEGT.

This chain uses TRBV5-1 with TRBJ1-2; TRBD1 matches at 7 bases. After removal of 2 bases from V and 4 bases from J, the junction contained 5 bases not matched to a gene. Germline CDR1 is SGHRS and CDR2 is YFSETQ. The CDR3 covers 14 residues. CDR3: CASSLTTGTYGYTF. Written as DNA, the CDR3 is TGCGCCAGCAGCTTAACGACAGGGACCTATGGCTACACCTTC.

This CDR3 is CASNFDGNTEAFF. The CDR3 nucleotides read TGTGCCAGCAACTTCGACGGGAACACTGAAGCTTTCTTT. The chain joins TRBV6-5 to TRBJ1-1; D is unresolved. There are 13 residues in the CDR3. The germline CDR1 and CDR2 sequences are MNHEY and SVGAGI. V lost 7 bases and J 1 base, leaving 10 bases between the germline ends.

The CDR3 nucleotides are TGTGCCAGCAGCCCGACAGACAGCTACTATGGCTACACCTTC. Translation gives CASSPTDSYYGYTF. The chain employs TRBV9 and TRBJ1-2, with D tentatively TRBD1 (5 bases). This CDR3 is 14 amino acids long. CDR1 is SGDLS and CDR2 is YYNGEE in the germline V gene. Trimming shortened V by 4 bases and J by 3 bases, and 13 bases separated the two germline ends.

This clone was found a few times. The chain uses TRBV7-9 and TRBJ1-1; the D is unclear. CDR1 is SEHNR and CDR2 is FQNEAQ in the germline V gene (reference sequence). Trimming took 2 bases from V and 5 from J, leaving 12 bases between them. This CDR3 has 14 residues. The CDR3 DNA follows: TGTGCCAGCAGCTTAAGCTCGGACGTGACTGAAGCTTTCTTT. Protein: CASSLSSDVTEAFF. Looking up the rest from reference TRBV7-9 and TRBJ1-1 gives the full variable domain: DTGVSQNPRHKITKRGQNVTFRCDPISEHNRLYWYRQTLGQGPEFLTYFQNEAQLEKSRLLSDRFSAERPKGSFSTLEIQRTEQGDSAMYLCASSLSSDVTEAFFGQGTRLTVV.

The rearrangement uses TRBV7-3 and TRBJ2-1; 11 bases fit TRBD2. Losses at the gene ends were 5 bases for V and 8 bases for J; bases not matched to a gene: 8. The germline V gene has CDR1 SGHTA and CDR2 FQGTGA. CDR3 length: 15 residues. CDR3: CASSPGTSGFDEQFF. For the CDR3, the DNA is TGTGCCAGCAGCCCCGGGACTAGCGGTTTTGATGAGCAGTTCTTC.

The chain joins TRBV3-1 (or the pseudogene TRBV3-2) to TRBJ2-3, with no clear D. Trimming took 4 bases from V and 0 from J, leaving 14 bases between them. CDR1 LGHDT and CDR2 YNNKEL come from the germline V gene (reference sequence). There are 16 residues in the CDR3. Written as DNA, the CDR3 is TGTGCCAGCAGCCGTGGGCGTGCGGCGAGCACAGATACGCAGTATTTT. This translates into CASSRGRAASTDTQYF.

The chain is built from TRBV19 and TRBJ2-1, with 8 bases identical to TRBD2. The CDR3 runs to 14 residues. V shed 3 bases and J 13 bases; nucleotides not matched to a gene: 11. Germline V gene lookup returns CDR1 LNHDA and CDR2 SQIVND (reference sequence). CDR3 protein: CASSMGGLAGGQFF. CDR3 nucleotide sequence: TGTGCCAGTAGTATGGGGGGCCTAGCGGGTGGCCAGTTCTTC.

The chain is built from TRBV5-1 and TRBJ2-1, with 7 bases fitting TRBD2. From germline, CDR1 is SGHRS and CDR2 YFSETQ. The CDR3 loop spans 15 amino acids. The V gene end was trimmed by 1 base and the J gene end by 4 bases; junction bases not matched to a gene: 5. CDR3 sequence reads: CASSLSSSGYNEQFF. CDR3 coding DNA: TGCGCCAGCAGCTTGTCCTCTAGCGGATACAATGAGCAGTTCTTC.

The V call is TRBV5-1, the J call TRBJ2-7; TRBD2 matches at 7 bases. The length of the CDR3 is 15 residues. Trimming cost V 0 bases and J 2 bases; bases outside gene matches: 5. Germline CDR1 SGHRS, CDR2 YFSETQ. The DNA of the CDR3 is TGCGCCAGCAGCTTGGGGCCGGGGGGAACCTACGAGCAGTACTTC. It yields the protein CASSLGPGGTYEQYF.

The rearrangement joins TRBV18 to TRBJ1-1; 9 positions agree with TRBD1. Trimming removed 7 bases from V and 6 bases from J; junction bases left unmatched: 9. The CDR3 is 14 amino acids. Germline CDR1 reads KGHSH; CDR2 reads LQKENI. CDR3 loop: CASLNGQGRPEAFF. As DNA, the CDR3 is TGTGCCAGCTTAAACGGACAGGGGAGGCCTGAAGCTTTCTTT. Combining the CDR3 with reference TRBV18 and TRBJ1-1 gives the whole variable domain NAGVMQNPRHLVRRRGQEARLRCSPMKGHSHVYWYRQLPEEGLKFMVYLQKENIIDESGMPKERFSAEFPKEGPSILRIQQVVRGDSAAYFCASLNGQGRPEAFFGQGTRLTVV.

The V gene is TRBV21-1, the J gene TRBJ2-7; TRBD1, the table's D call, lacks a check against the DNA. TRBV21-1 is noted as a pseudogene. This CDR3 has 18 amino acids. This CDR3 is CASSKTPTVVELTYEQYF. CDR3 DNA sequence: TGTGCCAGCAGCAAAACACCCACAGTCGTGGAATTAACCTACGAGCAGTACTTC.